The T cell receptor beta chain described here comes from a study of T cell changes during pregnancy in multiple sclerosis. The CDR3 covers 14 residues. Germline assignment: CDR1 SGHRS and CDR2 YFSETQ. V lost 4 bases to trimming and J lost 6 bases; unmatched junction nucleotides: 8. Assay used: immunoSEQ multiplex PCR; TCRdb lists only in-frame clones, some missing. The sample yields tens of thousands of clones, just over 90% seen once. The TCR comes from a female donor in good health, enrolled as a control in a pregnancy study. The V call is TRBV5-1, the J call TRBJ1-2, with 8 bases that match TRBD1. The specimen comprised CD4+ T cells from peripheral blood mononuclear cells, sampled in the first trimester of pregnancy. CDR3 sequence: CASSLDDRGNGYTF. The CDR3 DNA is TGCGCCAGCAGCCTGGACGACAGGGGAAATGGCTACACCTTC. The full variable domain, with the rest looked up from reference TRBV5-1 and TRBJ1-2, is KAGVTQTPRYLIKTRGQQVTLSCSPISGHRSVSWYQQTPGQGLQFLFEYFSETQRNKGNFPGRFSGRQFSNSRSEMNVSTLELGDSALYLCASSLDDRGNGYTFGSGTRLTVV.